This T cell receptor (beta chain) was captured by sequencing in a study of blood T cell repertoires in COVID-19. Study summary: T cells, B-cell-depleted T cells, or PBMCs supplied cDNA or gDNA.

Before being deemed recovered, Cohort 3 donors had two negative PCRs, clearance, or symptom resolution. This CDR3 spans 15 amino acids. CDR1 is MNHEY, CDR2 SVGAGI, per germline. V lost 4 bases and J lost 2, with 9 bases in between. Data came from immunoSEQ multiplex PCR; TCRdb stores just in-frame clones and leaves some out. This table holds 450,000 or so clones, less than 95% found once. This chain joins TRBV6-5 and TRBJ1-6; D is uncertain. The sample consisted of PBMCs or T cells enriched from blood (not recorded which). This clonotype was sampled from a man aged 18 to 35 who had recovered from COVID-19. CDR3 protein: CASSLDKAYNSPLHF. CDR3 bases: TGTGCCAGCAGTTTAGACAAAGCCTATAATTCACCCCTCCACTTT.